These T cell receptor beta chains were read from a single sample in a study of OX40 agonist ivuxolimab in advanced cancers. Sequenced by immunoSEQ multiplex PCR; TCRdb stores in-frame clones only, minus some. The table records some 98,000 clones, 85% to 95% of them present only once. The input for sequencing was CD4+ or CD8+ T cells sorted from blood, taken in a trial of the OX40 agonist ivuxolimab. Receptors were obtained from an adult with an advanced solid tumor such as melanoma, head and neck, liver or kidney cancer. CDR3s include the opening cysteine and the closing phenylalanine or tryptophan. The size entry is marked missing in some rows and otherwise reads once, few, many or a size class.

TRBV28	NA	CASSFPAAYNEQFF
TRBV5-1	NA	CASSPSFGNTGELFF
TRBV5-1	NA	CASSFEGEADTQYF
TRBV11-3	NA	CASSLNIRMNTGELFF
TRBV6-7	NA	CASTYPTGGTDTQYF
TRBV6-1	NA	CASSIRADEQFF
TRBV4-3	NA	CASSQALGGGELFF
TRBV6-5	NA	CASSYSGRGGSPLHF
TRBV28	NA	CASTDHNSPLHF
TRBV6-5	once	CASCPTGGTEAFF
TRBV6-6	NA	CASIDRGRGDTEAFF
TRBV7-2	NA	CASSLARGEKLFF
TRBV11-2	NA	CASSFGTQETQYF
TRBV7-8	NA	CASSPDGVYNEQFF
TRBV28	NA	CASSSPPASSPLHF
TRBV5-1	NA	CASSPGSRSYNEQFF
TRBV28	NA	CASSSPPVTAPDREVATNEKLFF
TRBV28	NA	CASSVPGRNIYNEQFF
TRBV4-3	NA	CASSQERRSNTIYF
TRBV6-1	NA	CASNKGVVETQYF
TRBV4-1	NA	CASSQEETNLAKNIQYF
TRBV6-6	NA	CASSPPGSGFDQPQHF
TRBV2	NA	CASLPDMNTEAFF
TRBV6-1	NA	CASSGTRSRTDNYGYTF
TRBV11-3	NA	CASSQDFFGREGANEQFF
TRBV28	NA	CASSLSRQGNSPLHF
TRBV2	NA	CARTGSSGDTQYF
TRBV30	NA	CAWRGGLDNSYNEQFF
TRBV28	once	CASSPDSNQPQHF
TRBV15	NA	CATSRDWLPPYNEQFF
TRBV19	few	CASSGTGGTEAFF
TRBV19	NA	CASSNHRNTEAFF
TRBV30	NA	CAWTGGQPDQPQHF
TRBV11-2	NA	CASSLGATNEKLFF
TRBV11-2	NA	CASSSPTKQFF
TRBV30	NA	CAWGRGYGYTF
TRBV7-3	NA	CASSLSGRYYNEQFF
TRBV7-9	once	CASSTHRQGAEAFF
TRBV6-1	NA	CASREWDFNEQFF
TRBV6-5	NA	CASSYSGPNQPQHF
TRBV6-5	once	CASRTGGAGANVLTF
TRBV5-1	NA	CASSYQGGNTEAFF